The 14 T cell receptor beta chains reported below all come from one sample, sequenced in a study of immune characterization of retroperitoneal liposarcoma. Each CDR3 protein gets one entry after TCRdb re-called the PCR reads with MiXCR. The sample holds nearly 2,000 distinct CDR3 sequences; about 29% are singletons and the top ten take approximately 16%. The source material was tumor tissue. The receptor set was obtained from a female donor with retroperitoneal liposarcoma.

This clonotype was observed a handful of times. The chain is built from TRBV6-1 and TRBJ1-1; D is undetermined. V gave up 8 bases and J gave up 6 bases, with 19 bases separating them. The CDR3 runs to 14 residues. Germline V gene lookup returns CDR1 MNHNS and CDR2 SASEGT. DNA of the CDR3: TGTGCCAGCGCTCCGAGGAGGGCAAGTGCTGAAGCTTTCTTT. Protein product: CASAPRRASAEAFF.

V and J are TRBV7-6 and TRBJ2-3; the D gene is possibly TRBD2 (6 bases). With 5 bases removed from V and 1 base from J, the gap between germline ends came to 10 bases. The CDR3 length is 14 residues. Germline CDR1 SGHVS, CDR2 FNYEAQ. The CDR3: CASSRLGGTDTQYF. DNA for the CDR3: TGTGCCAGCAGCCGACTAGGGGGCACAGATACGCAGTATTTT.

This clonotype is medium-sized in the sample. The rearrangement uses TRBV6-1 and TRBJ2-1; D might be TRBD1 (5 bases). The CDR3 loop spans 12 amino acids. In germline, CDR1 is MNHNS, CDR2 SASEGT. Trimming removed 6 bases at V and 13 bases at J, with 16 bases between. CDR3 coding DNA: TGTGCCAGCAGCCAGGGTATCGAGACCCAGTTCTTC. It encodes CASSQGIETQFF.

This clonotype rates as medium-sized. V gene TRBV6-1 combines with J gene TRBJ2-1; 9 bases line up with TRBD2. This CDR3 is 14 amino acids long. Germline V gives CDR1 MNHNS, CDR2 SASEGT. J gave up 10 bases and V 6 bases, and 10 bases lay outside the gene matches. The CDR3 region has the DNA TGTGCCAGCAGAACCTTAGGGACTAGCTGGGAGCAGTTCTTC. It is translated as CASRTLGTSWEQFF.

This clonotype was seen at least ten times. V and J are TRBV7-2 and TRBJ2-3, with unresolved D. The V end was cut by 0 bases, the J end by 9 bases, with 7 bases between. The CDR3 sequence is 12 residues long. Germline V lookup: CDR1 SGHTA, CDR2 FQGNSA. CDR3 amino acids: CASSLAGVTQYF. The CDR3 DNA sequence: TGTGCCAGCAGCTTAGCAGGAGTAACGCAGTATTTT.

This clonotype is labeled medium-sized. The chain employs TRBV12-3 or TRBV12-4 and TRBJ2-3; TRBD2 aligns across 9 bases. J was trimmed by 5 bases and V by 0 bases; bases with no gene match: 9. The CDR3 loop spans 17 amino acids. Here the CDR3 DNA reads TGTGCCAGCAGTTTAGCCTACGGCGGGAGGGCCGGAGATACGCAGTATTTT. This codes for CASSLAYGGRAGDTQYF.

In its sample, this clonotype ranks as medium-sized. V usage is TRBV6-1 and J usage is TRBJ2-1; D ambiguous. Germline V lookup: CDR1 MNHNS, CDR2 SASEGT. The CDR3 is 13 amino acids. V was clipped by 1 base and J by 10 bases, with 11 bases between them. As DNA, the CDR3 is TGTGCCAGCAGTGAAGGTGGCAGGTACGAGCAGTTCTTC. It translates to CASSEGGRYEQFF.

CDR3 nucleotide sequence: TGTGCCAGCAAGCCTTATGGGGCTAGCGGGAGACGGGAGCTGTTTTTT. Translation: CASKPYGASGRRELFF. The rearrangement uses TRBV6-1 and TRBJ2-2; TRBD2 aligns across 10 bases. The V gene end was trimmed by 7 bases and the J gene end by 9 bases; junction bases not matched to a gene: 14. CDR3 size: 16 residues. Germline values: CDR1 MNHNS, CDR2 SASEGT.

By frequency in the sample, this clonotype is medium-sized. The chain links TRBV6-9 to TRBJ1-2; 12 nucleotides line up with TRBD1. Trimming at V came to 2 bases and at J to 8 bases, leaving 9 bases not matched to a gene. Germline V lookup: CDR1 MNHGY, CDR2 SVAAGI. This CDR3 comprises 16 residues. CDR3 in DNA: TGTGCCAGCAGTTATGGGACAGGGGGCGAAAGGGCCGGCTACACCTTC. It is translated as CASSYGTGGERAGYTF.

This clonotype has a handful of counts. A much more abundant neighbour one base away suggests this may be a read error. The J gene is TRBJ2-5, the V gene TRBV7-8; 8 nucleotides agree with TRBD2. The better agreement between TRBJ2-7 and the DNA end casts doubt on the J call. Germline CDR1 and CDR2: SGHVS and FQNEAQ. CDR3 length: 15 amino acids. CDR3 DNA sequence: TGTGCCAGCAGCTGGGCCTTCGGGAGGGCCTACGAGCAGTACTTC. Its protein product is CASSWAFGRAYEQYF.

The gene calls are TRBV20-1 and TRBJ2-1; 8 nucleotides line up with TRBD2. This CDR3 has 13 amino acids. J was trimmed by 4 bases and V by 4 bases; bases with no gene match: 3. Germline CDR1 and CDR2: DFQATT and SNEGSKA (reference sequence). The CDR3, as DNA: TGCAGTGCTAAAACTAGCGGATACAATGAGCAGTTCTTC. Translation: CSAKTSGYNEQFF.

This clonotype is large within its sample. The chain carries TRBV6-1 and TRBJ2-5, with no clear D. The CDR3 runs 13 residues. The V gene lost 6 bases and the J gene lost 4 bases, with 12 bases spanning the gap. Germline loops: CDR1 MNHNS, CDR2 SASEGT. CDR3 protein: CASSWGIRETQYF. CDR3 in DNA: TGTGCCAGCAGCTGGGGTATCCGAGAGACCCAGTACTTC.

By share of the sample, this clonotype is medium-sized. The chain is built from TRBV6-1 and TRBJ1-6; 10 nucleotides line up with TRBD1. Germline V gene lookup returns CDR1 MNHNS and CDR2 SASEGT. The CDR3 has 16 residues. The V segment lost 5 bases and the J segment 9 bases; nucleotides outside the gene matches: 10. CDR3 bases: TGTGCCAGCAGTCTTGTCGGACAGGGGGTGAGTTCACCCCTCCACTTT. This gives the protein CASSLVGQGVSSPLHF.

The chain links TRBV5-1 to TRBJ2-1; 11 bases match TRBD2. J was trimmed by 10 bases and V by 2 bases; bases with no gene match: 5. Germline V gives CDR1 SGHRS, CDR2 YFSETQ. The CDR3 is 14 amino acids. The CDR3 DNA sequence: TGCGCCAGCAGCTTCAGGCTAGCGGGAGGCGAGCAGTTCTTC. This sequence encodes CASSFRLAGGEQFF.